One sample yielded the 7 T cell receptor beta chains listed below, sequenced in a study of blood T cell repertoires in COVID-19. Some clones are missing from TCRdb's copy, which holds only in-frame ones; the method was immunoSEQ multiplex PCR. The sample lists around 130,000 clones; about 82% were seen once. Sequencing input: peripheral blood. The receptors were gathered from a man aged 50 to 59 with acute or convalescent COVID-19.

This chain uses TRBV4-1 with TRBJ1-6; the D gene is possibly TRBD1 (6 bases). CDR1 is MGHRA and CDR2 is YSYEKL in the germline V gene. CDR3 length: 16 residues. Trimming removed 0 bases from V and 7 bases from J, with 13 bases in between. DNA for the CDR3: TGCGCCAGCAGCCAAGAGGGGGGGGCTCGGAATTCACCCCTCCACTTT. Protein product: CASSQEGGARNSPLHF.

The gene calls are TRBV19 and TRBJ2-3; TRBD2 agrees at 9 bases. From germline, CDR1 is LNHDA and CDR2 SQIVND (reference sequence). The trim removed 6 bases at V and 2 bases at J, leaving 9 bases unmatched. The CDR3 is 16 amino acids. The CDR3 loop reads CASSSLAGTVTDTQYF. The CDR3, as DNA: TGTGCCAGTAGCTCACTAGCGGGTACGGTCACAGATACGCAGTATTTT.

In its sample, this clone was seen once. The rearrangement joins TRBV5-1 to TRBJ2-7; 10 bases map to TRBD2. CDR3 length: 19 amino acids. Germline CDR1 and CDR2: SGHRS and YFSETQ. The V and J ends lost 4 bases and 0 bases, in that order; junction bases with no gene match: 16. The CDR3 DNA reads TGCGCCAGCAGCCCACTGGGGGCCCCGTCTAGCGGGAGCTCCTACGAGCAGTACTTC. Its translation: CASSPLGAPSSGSSYEQYF.

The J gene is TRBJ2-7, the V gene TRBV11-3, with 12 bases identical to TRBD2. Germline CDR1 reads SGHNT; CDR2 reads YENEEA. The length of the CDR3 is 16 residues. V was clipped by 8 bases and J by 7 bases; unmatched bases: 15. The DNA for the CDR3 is TGTGCCAGCGGATCCGGGACTAGCGGGTTCTCGGGGGAGCAGTACTTC. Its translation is CASGSGTSGFSGEQYF.

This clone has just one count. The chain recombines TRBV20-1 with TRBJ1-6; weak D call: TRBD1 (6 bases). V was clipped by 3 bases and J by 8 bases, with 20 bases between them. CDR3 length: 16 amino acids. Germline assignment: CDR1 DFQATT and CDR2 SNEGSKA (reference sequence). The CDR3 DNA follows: TGCAGTGCTAGTTACTTGGCAGGGGAGAATTATTCACCCCTCCACTTT. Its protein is CSASYLAGENYSPLHF.

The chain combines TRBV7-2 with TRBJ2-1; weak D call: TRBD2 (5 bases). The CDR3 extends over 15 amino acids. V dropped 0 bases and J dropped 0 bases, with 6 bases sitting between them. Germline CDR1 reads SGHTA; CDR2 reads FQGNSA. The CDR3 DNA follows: TGTGCCAGCAGCTTAGCAGGACTCTCCTACAATGAGCAGTTCTTC. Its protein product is CASSLAGLSYNEQFF.

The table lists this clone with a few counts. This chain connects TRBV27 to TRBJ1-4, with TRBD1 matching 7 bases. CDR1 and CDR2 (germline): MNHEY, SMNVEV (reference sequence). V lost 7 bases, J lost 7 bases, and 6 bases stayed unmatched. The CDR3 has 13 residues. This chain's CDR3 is CASKQGRSEKLFF. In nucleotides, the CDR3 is TGTGCCAGCAAACAGGGGAGAAGTGAAAAACTGTTTTTT.